The sequence of this T cell receptor beta chain was determined in a study of shared clonotypes between healthy human individuals. As defined, naive CD8 cells were CD45RO-negative and positively selected for CCR7, with terminally differentiated effector memory CD45RA+ cells excluded. Assay used: immunoSEQ multiplex PCR; TCRdb lists only in-frame clones, some missing. The sample consists of under 2,000,000 clones, about 95% of them appearing once. V gave up 1 base and J gave up 7 bases, with 11 bases separating them. CDR3 length: 14 residues. In germline, CDR1 is SGHRS, CDR2 YFSETQ. Sequencing was done on a sample of naive CD8+ T cells sorted from blood. V gene TRBV5-1 combines with J gene TRBJ1-4; D might be TRBD1 (6 bases). The receptor comes from a man between 18 and 29 years old in good health. The CDR3, as DNA: TGCGCCAGCAGCTTGCTGGGGGCAAGTGAAAAACTGTTTTTT. This sequence encodes CASSLLGASEKLFF.